These T cell receptor beta chains were read from a single sample in a study of beta chain features in type 1 diabetes. The table came from immunoSEQ multiplex PCR; TCRdb's copy has only in-frame clones and leaves some out. The table has a few hundred thousand clones, over 25% seen once. Sequencing was performed on naive CD4+ T cells from blood. The receptors derive from a man aged 18-30 years in good health. Both conserved end residues are part of each CDR3. D genes are given only for firm matches. A row's size may be missing; if present it is once, few, many or a size class.

d_call	j_call	clone_size	v_call	cdr3_aa	cdr3_nt
TRBD1	TRBJ2-7	NA	TRBV7-2	CASRPRQGTNEQYF	TGTGCCAGCAGACCCAGACAGGGGACGAACGAGCAGTACTTC
NA	TRBJ2-1	NA	TRBV9	CASSVVFNEQFF	TGTGCCAGCAGCGTAGTCTTCAATGAGCAGTTCTTC
TRBD1	TRBJ2-5	few	TRBV7-8	CASSRGRGQETQYF	TGTGCCAGCAGCCGGGGCAGGGGGCAAGAGACCCAGTACTTC
TRBD1	TRBJ1-2	NA	TRBV15	CATSRETGVDGYTF	TGTGCCACCAGCAGAGAGACAGGGGTCGATGGCTACACCTTC
NA	TRBJ2-1	few	TRBV30	CAWSVSDLSEQFF	TGTGCCTGGAGTGTCTCCGACCTTAGCGAGCAGTTCTTC
NA	TRBJ1-5	NA	TRBV7-2	CASSLAGGGIGQPQHF	TGTGCCAGCAGCTTAGCGGGCGGGGGAATTGGTCAGCCCCAGCATTTT
NA	TRBJ2-1	NA	TRBV29-1	CSVGAWGTNEQFF	TGCAGCGTCGGAGCTTGGGGGACGAATGAGCAGTTCTTC
NA	TRBJ2-2	NA	TRBV7-2	CASSSRRRGNTGELFF	TGTGCCAGCAGCTCGCGAAGGAGGGGTAACACCGGGGAGCTGTTTTTT
NA	TRBJ1-2	NA	TRBV4-2	CASSQDRKSVGGYTF	TGTGCCAGCAGCCAAGATCGTAAAAGTGTAGGAGGCTACACCTTC
NA	TRBJ1-5	NA	TRBV6-6	CASSYSGQPQHF	TGTGCCAGCAGTTACTCGGGTCAGCCCCAGCATTTT
TRBD2	TRBJ2-7	NA	TRBV25-1	CASSALGTSGVYEQYF	TGTGCCAGCAGTGCCCTCGGGACTAGCGGAGTCTACGAGCAGTACTTC
TRBD1	TRBJ2-7	NA	TRBV9	CASSVMGQSYEQYF	TGTGCCAGCAGCGTGATGGGACAGAGCTACGAGCAGTACTTC
TRBD2	TRBJ2-7	few	TRBV25-1	CASSEPGLAVYEQYF	TGTGCCAGCAGTGAGCCCGGGCTAGCGGTCTACGAGCAGTACTTC
TRBD2	TRBJ2-7	NA	TRBV30	CAWEGLAGMGSYEQYF	TGTGCCTGGGAAGGACTAGCGGGAATGGGGTCCTACGAGCAGTACTTC
NA	TRBJ2-1	NA	TRBV9	CASSVDLGPPYNEQFF	TGTGCCAGCAGCGTAGACCTGGGCCCCCCCTACAATGAGCAGTTCTTC
TRBD1	TRBJ1-1	few	TRBV4-1	CASSSRTGLNAFF	TGCGCCAGCAGCTCCCGGACAGGGCTGAATGCTTTCTTT
NA	TRBJ2-5	NA	TRBV4-2	CASSQDVRDRRDF	TGTGCCAGCAGCCAAGATGTCCGGGACCGGCGGGACTTC
NA	TRBJ2-6	NA	TRBV9	CASSVASSGANVLTF	TGTGCCAGCAGCGTAGCGTCTTCTGGGGCCAACGTCCTGACTTTC
TRBD2	TRBJ2-2	few	TRBV29-1	CSVVAGGTGELFF	TGCAGCGTTGTAGCGGGAGGCACCGGGGAGCTGTTTTTT
TRBD2	TRBJ2-1	NA	TRBV4-3	CASSQGGTSEYNEQFF	TGCGCCAGCAGCCAAGGGGGGACTAGCGAGTACAATGAGCAGTTCTTC
NA	TRBJ2-7	NA	TRBV28	CASSAGSYEQYF	TGTGCCAGCAGTGCTGGAAGCTACGAGCAGTACTTC
TRBD2	TRBJ2-7	few	TRBV4-1	CASSQPTSGSYYEQYF	TGCGCCAGCAGCCAACCAACTAGCGGGAGCTACTACGAGCAGTACTTC
NA	TRBJ1-2	NA	TRBV6-1	CASRSTTVGGYTF	TGTGCCAGCAGATCGACAACTGTCGGTGGCTACACCTTC